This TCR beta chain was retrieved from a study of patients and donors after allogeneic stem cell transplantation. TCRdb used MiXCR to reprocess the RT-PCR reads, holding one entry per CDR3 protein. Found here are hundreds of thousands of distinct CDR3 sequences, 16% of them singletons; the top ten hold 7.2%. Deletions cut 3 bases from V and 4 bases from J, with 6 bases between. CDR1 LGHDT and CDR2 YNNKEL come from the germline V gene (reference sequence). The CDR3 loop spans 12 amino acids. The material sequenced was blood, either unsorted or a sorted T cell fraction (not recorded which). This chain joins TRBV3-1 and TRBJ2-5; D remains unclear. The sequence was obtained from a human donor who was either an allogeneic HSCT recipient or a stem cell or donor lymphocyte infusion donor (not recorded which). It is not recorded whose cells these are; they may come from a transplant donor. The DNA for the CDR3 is TGTGCCAGCAGCCAGGGTTCAGAGACCCAGTACTTC. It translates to CASSQGSETQYF.